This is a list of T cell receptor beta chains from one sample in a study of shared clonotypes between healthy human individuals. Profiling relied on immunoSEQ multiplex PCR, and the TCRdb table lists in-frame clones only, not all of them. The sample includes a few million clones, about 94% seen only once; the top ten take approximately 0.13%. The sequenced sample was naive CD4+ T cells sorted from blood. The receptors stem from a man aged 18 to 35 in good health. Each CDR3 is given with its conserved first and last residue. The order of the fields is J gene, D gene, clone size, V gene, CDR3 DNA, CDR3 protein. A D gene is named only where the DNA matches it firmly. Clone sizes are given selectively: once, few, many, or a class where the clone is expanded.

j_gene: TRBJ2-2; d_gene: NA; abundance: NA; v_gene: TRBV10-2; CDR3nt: TGCGCCACTCGGCTGGGACAAAACACCGGGGAGCTGTTTTTT; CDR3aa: CATRLGQNTGELFF
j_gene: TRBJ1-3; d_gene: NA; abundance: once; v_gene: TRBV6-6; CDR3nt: TGTGCCAGCAGTGGACTGGGAGGAAACACCATATATTTT; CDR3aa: CASSGLGGNTIYF
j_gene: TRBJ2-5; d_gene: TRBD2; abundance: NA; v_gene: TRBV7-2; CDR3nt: TGTGCCAGCAGCTTACCGCTAGCGGGATTGGAGACCCAGTACTTC; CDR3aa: CASSLPLAGLETQYF
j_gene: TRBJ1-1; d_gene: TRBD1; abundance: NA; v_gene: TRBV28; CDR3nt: TGTGCCAGCAGTCTACCGGGACAGGGGGAGGCTTTCTTT; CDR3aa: CASSLPGQGEAFF
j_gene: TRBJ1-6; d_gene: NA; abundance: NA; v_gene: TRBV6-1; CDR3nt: TGTGCCAGCACCGGAGGGGCCTTGGGTAATTCACCCCTCCACTTT; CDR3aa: CASTGGALGNSPLHF
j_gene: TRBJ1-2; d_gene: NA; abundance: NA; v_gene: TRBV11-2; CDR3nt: TGTGCCAGCAGTCGTAGCCCGACAGGCGACGGCTACACCTTC; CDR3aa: CASSRSPTGDGYTF
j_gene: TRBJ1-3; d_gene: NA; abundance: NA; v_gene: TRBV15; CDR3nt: TGTGCCACCAGGTTCGACAGGTCTCCTGGAAACACCATATATTTT; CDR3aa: CATRFDRSPGNTIYF
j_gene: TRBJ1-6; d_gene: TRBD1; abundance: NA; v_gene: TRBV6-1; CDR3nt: TGTGCCGGTTCAGGACAGGGGTACTCACCCCTCCACTTT; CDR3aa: CAGSGQGYSPLHF
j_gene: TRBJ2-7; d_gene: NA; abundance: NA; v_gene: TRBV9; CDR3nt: TGTGCCAGCAGCGTACGGTCAGGGAGCTCCTACGAGCAGTACTTC; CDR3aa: CASSVRSGSSYEQYF
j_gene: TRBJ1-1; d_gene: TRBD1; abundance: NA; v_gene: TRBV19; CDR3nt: TGTGCCACCTCCGGGACAGGGAACACTGAAGCTTTCTTT; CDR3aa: CATSGTGNTEAFF
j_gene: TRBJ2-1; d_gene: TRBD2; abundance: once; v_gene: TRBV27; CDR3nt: TGTGCCAGCCCCTTTAAGCGGGAGCTTTTTAGTGAGCAGTTCTTC; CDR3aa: CASPFKRELFSEQFF
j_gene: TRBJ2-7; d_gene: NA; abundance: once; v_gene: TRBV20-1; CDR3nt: TGCAGTGCTAGTGCGAACGAGCAGTACTTC; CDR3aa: CSASANEQYF
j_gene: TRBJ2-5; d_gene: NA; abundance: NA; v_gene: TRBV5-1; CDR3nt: TGCGCCAGCAGCCCGGGGAGTTGGGAGACCCAGTACTTC; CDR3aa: CASSPGSWETQYF
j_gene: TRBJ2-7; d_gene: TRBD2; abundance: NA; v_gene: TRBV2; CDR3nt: TGTGCCAGCAGTGAAGGACTAGCGGGAGTCTACGAGCAGTACTTC; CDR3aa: CASSEGLAGVYEQYF
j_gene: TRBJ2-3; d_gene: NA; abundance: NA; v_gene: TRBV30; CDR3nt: TGTGCCTGGAGTGTTGGAAGCACAGATACGCAGTATTTT; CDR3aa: CAWSVGSTDTQYF
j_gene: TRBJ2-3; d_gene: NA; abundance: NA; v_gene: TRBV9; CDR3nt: TGTGCCAGCAGCGTAGGGTCCCTTTTGGATACGCAGTATTTT; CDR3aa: CASSVGSLLDTQYF
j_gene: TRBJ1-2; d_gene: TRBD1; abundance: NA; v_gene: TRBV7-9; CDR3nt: TGTGCCAGCAGCTTAGGTAGGAGGGGGACAGGGGGCAGCCTCTATGGCTACACCTTC; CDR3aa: CASSLGRRGTGGSLYGYTF
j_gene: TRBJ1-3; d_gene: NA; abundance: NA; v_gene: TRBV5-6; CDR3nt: TGTGCCAGCCGGTGGTCAGGGTCACCCTCTGGAAACACCATATATTTT; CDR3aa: CASRWSGSPSGNTIYF
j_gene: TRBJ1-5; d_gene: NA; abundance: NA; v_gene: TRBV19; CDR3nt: TGTGCCAGTAGTCCGCGGACCGGGCCAAGGAGCAATCAGCCCCAGCATTTT; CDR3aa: CASSPRTGPRSNQPQHF
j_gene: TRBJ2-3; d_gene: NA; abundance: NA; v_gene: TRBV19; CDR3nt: TGTGCCAGTAGTATAGTCGCCCTCGGTGGTGGAGGCACAGATACGCAGTATTTT; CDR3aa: CASSIVALGGGGTDTQYF
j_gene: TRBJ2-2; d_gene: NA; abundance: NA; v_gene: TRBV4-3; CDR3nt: TGCGCCAGCAGAGATTCGGACAGAACGGCCGGGGAGCTGTTTTTT; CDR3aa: CASRDSDRTAGELFF
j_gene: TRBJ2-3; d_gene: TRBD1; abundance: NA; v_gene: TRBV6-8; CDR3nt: TGTGCCAGCAGGGGACAGGGGGAGGATACGCAGTATTTT; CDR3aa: CASRGQGEDTQYF
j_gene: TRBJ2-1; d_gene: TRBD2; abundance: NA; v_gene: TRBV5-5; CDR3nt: TGTGCCAGCAGCTTCGCTAGCGGGGGCGGAAATGAGCAGTTCTTC; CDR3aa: CASSFASGGGNEQFF
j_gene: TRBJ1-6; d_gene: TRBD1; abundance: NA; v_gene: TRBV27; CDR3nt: TGTGCCAGCAGTGATCTAGACAGGGTGATTAATTCACCCCTCCACTTT; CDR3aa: CASSDLDRVINSPLHF
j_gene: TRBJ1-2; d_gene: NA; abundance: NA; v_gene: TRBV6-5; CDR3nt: TGTGCCAGCAGTCCCGAGGGACGAGGAGTGCGGGGCTACACCTTC; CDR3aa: CASSPEGRGVRGYTF
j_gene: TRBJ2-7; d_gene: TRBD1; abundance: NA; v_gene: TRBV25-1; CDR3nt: TGTGCCAGCGCCCCTTATGAAGGGACAGGGGTCTACGAGCAGTACTTC; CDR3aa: CASAPYEGTGVYEQYF
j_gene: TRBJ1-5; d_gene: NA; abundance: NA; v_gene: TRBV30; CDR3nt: TGTGCCTGGAGTGGTTCCACAAGGGCCAATCAGCCCCAGCATTTT; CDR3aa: CAWSGSTRANQPQHF
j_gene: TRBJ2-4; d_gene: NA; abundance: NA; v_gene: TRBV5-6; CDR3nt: TGTGCCAGCAGCATAGGGACAATCACCAAAAACATTCAGTACTTC; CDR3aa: CASSIGTITKNIQYF
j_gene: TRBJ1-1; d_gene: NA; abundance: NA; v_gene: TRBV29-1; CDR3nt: TGCAGCGTTGTCGTGTCGGCGAACACTGAAGCTTTCTTT; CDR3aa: CSVVVSANTEAFF
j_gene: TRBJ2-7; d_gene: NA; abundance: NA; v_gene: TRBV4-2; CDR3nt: TGTGCCAGCAGCCAAGAGGAGGGCCCCTACGAGCAGTACTTC; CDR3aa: CASSQEEGPYEQYF
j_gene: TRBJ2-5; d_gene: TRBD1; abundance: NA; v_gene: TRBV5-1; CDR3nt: TGCGCCAGCAGGTCGTTCCGAGACAGGGGGGACGAGACCCAGTACTTC; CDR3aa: CASRSFRDRGDETQYF
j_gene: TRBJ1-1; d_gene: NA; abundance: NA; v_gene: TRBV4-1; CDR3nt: TGCGCCAGCAGCCCCAGTCCGGGTGCAGGGCCCAACACTGAAGCTTTCTTT; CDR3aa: CASSPSPGAGPNTEAFF
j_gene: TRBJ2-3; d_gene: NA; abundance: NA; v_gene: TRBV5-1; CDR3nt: TGCGCCAGCAGCTCGCGGGCTAGCACAGATACGCAGTATTTT; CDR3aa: CASSSRASTDTQYF
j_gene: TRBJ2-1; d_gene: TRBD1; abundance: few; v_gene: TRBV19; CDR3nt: TGTGCCAGTAGTAGCTGGACAGGGTTTGATTACAATGAGCAGTTCTTC; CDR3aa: CASSSWTGFDYNEQFF
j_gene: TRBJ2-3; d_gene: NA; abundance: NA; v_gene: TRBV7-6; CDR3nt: TGTGCCAGCAGCTTAAGCTCCCTTAGCACAGATACGCAGTATTTT; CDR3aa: CASSLSSLSTDTQYF
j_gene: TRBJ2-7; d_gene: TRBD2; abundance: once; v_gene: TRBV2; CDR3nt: TGTGCCAGCAGTGAGGGACTAGCGGGAGCCCACGAGCAGTACTTC; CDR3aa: CASSEGLAGAHEQYF
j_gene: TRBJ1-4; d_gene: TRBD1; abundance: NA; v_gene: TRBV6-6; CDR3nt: TGTGCCAGCAGGTGGACCGGGACAGGGGCTGTCTCACTGTTTTTT; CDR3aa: CASRWTGTGAVSLFF
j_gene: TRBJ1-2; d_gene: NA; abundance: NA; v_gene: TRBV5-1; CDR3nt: TGCGCCAGCAGCCCGGGAGCTAAGGGCTACACCTTC; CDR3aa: CASSPGAKGYTF
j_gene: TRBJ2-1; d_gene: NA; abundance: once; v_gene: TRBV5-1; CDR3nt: TGCGCCAGCAGTAGGGGGTGGGATGAGCAGTTCTTC; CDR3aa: CASSRGWDEQFF
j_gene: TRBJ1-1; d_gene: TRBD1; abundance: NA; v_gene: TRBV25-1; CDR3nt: TGTGCCAGCAGTGAATCGACAGGGCTAGGGGCTTTCTTT; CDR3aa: CASSESTGLGAFF
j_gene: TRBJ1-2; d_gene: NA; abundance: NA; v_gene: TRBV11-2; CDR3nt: TGTGCCAGCAGCTTAGAATCTTCCGGGGCCTATGGCTACACCTTC; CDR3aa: CASSLESSGAYGYTF
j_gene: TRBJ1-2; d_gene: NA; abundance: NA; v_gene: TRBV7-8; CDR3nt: TGTGCCAGCAGCACGTCGGCCCAGGGCGACTATGGCTACACCTTC; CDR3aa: CASSTSAQGDYGYTF
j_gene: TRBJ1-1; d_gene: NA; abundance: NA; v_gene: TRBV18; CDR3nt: TGTGCCAGCTCACCGAAGGAGAACACTGAAGCTTTCTTT; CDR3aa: CASSPKENTEAFF
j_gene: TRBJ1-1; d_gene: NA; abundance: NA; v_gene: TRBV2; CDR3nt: TGTGCCAGCAGTGCCGGGATGAACACTGAAGCTTTCTTT; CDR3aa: CASSAGMNTEAFF
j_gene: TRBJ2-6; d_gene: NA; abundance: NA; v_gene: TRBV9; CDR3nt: TGTGCCAGCAGCGTAGTGAGTGCTTCTGGGGCCAACGTCCTGACTTTC; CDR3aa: CASSVVSASGANVLTF
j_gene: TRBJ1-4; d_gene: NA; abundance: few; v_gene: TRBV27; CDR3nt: TGTGCCAGTTCTGGGGCCGCCTTGAATGAGAAACTGTTTTTT; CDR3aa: CASSGAALNEKLFF
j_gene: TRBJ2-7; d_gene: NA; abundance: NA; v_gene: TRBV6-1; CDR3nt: TGTGCCAGCAGTGAAAGCTTATTTTCTACGGGACCGCTCTACGAGCAGTACTTC; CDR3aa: CASSESLFSTGPLYEQYF
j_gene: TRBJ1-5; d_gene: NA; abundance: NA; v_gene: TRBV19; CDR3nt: TGTGCCAGTGCGGGGGCATCTCAGCCCCAGCATTTT; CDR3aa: CASAGASQPQHF
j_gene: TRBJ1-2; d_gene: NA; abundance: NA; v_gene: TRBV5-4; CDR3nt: TGTGCCAGCAGCCCTCCTCCGGGGGATAACTATGGCTACACCTTC; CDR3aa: CASSPPPGDNYGYTF
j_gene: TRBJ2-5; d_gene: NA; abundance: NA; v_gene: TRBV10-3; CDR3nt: TGTGCCATCAGTGACGGGGCTCGAGAGACCCAGTACTTC; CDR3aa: CAISDGARETQYF
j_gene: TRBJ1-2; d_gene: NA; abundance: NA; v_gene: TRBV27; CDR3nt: TGTGCCAGCAGTCCTCACAGGGATTCTAACTATGGCTACACCTTC; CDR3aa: CASSPHRDSNYGYTF
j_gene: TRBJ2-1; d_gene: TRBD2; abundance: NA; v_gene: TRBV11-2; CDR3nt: TGTGCCAGCAGCCTCCCAGCGGGGGGGCCAAATGAGCAGTTCTTC; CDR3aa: CASSLPAGGPNEQFF
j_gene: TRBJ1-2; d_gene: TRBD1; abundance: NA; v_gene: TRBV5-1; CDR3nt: TGCGCCAGCAGCTTGGATCTGACAGGGGGCGGCTATGGCTACACCTTC; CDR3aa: CASSLDLTGGGYGYTF
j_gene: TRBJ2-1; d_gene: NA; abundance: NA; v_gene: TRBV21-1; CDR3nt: TGTGCCAGCAGCAAAAACAATACCATAGCGAGTCCCGGACCGGCCTACAATGAGCAGTTCTTC; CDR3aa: CASSKNNTIASPGPAYNEQFF